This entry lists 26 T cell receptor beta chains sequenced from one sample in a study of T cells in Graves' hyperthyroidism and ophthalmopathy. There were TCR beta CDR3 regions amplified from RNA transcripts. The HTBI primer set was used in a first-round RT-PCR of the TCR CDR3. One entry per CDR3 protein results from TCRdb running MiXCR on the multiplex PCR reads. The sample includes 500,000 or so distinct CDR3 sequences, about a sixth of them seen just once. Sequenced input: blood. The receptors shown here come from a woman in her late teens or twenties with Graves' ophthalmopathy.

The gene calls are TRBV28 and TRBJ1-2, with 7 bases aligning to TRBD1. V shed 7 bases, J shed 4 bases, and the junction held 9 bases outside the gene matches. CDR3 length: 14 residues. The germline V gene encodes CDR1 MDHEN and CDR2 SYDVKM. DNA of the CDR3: TGTGCCAGCAACGTCCCGGGACAGATCTATGGCTACACCTTC. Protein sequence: CASNVPGQIYGYTF.

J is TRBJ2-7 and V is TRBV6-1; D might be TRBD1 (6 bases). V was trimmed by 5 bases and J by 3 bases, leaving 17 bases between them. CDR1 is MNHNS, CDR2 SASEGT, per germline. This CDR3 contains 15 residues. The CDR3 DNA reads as TGTGCCAGCAGTTCCAAACAGGGTCTCGTCTACGAGCAGTACTTC. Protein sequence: CASSSKQGLVYEQYF.

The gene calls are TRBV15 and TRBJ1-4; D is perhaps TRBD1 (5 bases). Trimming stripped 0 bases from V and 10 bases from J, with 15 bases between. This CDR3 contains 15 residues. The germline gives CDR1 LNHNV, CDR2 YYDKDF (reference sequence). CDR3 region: CATSRDEGSDLKLFF. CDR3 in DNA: TGTGCCACCAGCAGAGATGAGGGGTCGGATCTAAAACTGTTTTTT.

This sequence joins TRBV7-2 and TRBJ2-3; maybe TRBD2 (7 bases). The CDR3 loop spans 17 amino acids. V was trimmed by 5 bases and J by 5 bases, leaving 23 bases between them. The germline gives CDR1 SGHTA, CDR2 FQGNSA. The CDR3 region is CASSPGRIGGREDTQYF. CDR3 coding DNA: TGTGCCAGCAGCCCAGGTCGGATCGGGGGGCGCGAAGATACGCAGTATTTT.

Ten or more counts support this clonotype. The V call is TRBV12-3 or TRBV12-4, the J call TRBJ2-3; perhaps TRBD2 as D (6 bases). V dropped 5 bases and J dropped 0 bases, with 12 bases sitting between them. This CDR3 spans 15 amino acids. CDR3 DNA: TGTGCCAGCAGTGAACGACTAGGTAGCACAGATACGCAGTATTTT. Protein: CASSERLGSTDTQYF.

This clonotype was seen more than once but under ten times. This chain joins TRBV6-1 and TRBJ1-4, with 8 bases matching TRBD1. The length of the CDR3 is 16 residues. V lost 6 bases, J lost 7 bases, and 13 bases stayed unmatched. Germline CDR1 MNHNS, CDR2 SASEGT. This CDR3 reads CASSWDRRRAGEKLFF. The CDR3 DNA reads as TGTGCCAGCAGCTGGGACAGGAGGAGGGCGGGTGAAAAACTGTTTTTT.

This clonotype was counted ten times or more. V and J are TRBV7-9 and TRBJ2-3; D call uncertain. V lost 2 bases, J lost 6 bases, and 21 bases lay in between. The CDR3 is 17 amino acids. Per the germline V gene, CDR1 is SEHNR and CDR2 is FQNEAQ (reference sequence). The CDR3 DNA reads TGTGCCAGCAGCTTACCGGGCAGCCGCCTCCGGGTGGATACGCAGTATTTT. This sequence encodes CASSLPGSRLRVDTQYF.

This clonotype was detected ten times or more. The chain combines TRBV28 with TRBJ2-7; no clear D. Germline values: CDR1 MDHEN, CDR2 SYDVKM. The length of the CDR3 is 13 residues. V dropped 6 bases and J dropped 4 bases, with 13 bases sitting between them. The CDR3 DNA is TGTGCCAGCAGCGAGGTAATCGAGTACGAGCAGTACTTC. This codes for CASSEVIEYEQYF.

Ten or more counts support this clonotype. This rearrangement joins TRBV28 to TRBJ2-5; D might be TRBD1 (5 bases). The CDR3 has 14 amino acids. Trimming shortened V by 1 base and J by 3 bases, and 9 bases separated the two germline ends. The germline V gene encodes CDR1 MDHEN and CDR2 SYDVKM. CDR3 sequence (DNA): TGTGCCAGCAGTTTATTTGGGGCAGAAGAGACCCAGTACTTC. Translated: CASSLFGAEETQYF.

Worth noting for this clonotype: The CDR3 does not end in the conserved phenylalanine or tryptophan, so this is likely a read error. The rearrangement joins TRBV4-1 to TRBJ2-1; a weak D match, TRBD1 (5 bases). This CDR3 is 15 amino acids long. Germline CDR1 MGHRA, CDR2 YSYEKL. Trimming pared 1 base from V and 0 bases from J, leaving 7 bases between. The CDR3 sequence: CASSQGRASYNEQFL. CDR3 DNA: TGCGCCAGCAGCCAAGGCAGGGCCTCCTACAATGAGCAGTTCCTC.

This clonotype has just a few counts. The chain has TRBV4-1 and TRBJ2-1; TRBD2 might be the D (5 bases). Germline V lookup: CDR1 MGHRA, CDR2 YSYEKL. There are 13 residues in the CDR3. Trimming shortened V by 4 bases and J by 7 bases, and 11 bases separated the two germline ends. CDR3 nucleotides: TGCGCCAGCAGCCCCGATAGCGAAAATGAGCAGTTCTTC. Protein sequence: CASSPDSENEQFF.

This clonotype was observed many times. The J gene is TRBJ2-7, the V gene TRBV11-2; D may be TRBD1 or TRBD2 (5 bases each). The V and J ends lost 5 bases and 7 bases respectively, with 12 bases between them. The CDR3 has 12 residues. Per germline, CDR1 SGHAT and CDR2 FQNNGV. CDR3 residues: CASSEWGREQYF. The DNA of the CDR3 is TGTGCCAGCAGCGAATGGGGGAGAGAGCAGTACTTC.

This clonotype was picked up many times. CDR3 in amino acids: CASSDRDLGQPQHF. The CDR3 bases are TGTGCCAGCAGTGACAGGGATTTGGGTCAGCCCCAGCATTTT. The chain joins TRBV28 to TRBJ1-5; TRBD1 agrees at 7 bases. There are 14 residues in the CDR3. Germline V gene data show CDR1 as MDHEN and CDR2 as SYDVKM. V lost 5 bases to trimming and J lost 6 bases; unmatched junction nucleotides: 7.

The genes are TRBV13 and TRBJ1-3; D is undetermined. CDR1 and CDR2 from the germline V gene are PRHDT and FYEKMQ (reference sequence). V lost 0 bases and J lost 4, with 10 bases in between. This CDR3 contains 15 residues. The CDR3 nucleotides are TGTGCCAGCAGCTTAGGTTGGGGAACGGGAAACACCATATATTTT. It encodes CASSLGWGTGNTIYF.

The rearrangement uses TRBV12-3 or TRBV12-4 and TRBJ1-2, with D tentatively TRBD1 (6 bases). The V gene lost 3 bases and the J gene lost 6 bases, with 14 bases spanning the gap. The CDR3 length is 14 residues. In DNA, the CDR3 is TGTGCCAGCAGTTTTTCGGGGGCACAAGATGGCTACACCTTC. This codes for CASSFSGAQDGYTF.

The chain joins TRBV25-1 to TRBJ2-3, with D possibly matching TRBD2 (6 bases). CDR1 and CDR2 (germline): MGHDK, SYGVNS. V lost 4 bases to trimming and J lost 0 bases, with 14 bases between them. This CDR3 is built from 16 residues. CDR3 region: CASSVTSGTSTDTQYF. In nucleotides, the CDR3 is TGTGCCAGCAGTGTTACGTCCGGGACTAGCACAGATACGCAGTATTTT.

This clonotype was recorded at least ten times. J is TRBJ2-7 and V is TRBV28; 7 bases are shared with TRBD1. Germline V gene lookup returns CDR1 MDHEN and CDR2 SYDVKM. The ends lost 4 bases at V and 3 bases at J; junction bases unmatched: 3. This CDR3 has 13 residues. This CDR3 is CASSWDRGYEQYF. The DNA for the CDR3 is TGTGCCAGCAGTTGGGACAGAGGCTACGAGCAGTACTTC.

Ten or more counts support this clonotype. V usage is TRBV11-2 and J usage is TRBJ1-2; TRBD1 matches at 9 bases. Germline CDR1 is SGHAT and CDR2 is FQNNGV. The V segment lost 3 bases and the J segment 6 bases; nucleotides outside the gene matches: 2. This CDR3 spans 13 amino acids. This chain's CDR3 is CASSFWTGDGYTF. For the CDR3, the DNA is TGTGCCAGCAGCTTTTGGACAGGGGATGGCTACACCTTC.

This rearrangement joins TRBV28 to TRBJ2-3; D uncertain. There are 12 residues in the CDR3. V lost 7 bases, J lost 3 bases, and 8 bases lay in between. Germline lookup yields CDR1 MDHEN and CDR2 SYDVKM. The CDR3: CASTGPTDTQYF. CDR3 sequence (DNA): TGTGCCAGCACTGGCCCGACAGATACGCAGTATTTT.

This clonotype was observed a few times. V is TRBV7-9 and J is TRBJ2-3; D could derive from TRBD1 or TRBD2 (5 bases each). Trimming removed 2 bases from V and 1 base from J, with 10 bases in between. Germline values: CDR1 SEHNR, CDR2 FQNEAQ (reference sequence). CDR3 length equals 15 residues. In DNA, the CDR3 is TGTGCCAGCAGCTTACCGGGACCTCGCACAGATACGCAGTATTTT. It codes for CASSLPGPRTDTQYF.

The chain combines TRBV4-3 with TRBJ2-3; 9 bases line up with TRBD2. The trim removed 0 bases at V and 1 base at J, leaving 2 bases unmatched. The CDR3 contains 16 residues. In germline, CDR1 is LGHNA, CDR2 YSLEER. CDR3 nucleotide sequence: TGCGCCAGCAGCCAAGACCGACTAGCGGGCACAGATACGCAGTATTTT. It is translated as CASSQDRLAGTDTQYF.

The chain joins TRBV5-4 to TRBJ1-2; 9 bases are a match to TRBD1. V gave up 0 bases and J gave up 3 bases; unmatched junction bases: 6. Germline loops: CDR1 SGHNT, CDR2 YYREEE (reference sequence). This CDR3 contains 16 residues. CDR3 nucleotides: TGTGCCAGCAGCTTGGCCGGGACAGGGACGCACTATGGCTACACCTTC. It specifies CASSLAGTGTHYGYTF. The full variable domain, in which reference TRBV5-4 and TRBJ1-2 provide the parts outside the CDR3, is ETGVTQSPTHLIKTRGQQVTLRCSSQSGHNTVSWYQQALGQGPQFIFQYYREEENGRGNFPPRFSGLQFPNYSSELNVNALELDDSALYLCASSLAGTGTHYGYTFGSGTRLTVV.

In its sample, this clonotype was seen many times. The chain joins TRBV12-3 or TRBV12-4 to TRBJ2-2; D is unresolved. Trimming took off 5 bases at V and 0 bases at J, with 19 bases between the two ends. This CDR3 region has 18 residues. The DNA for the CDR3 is TGTGCCAGCAGTCCTACTTCCCCGTCACGGTCGAACACCGGGGAGCTGTTTTTT. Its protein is CASSPTSPSRSNTGELFF.

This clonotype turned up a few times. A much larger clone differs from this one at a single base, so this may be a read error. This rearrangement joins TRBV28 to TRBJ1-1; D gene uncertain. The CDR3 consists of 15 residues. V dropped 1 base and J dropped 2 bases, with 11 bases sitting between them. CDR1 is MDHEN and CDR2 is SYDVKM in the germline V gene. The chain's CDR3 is CASSLSARDNTEAFF. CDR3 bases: TGTGCCAGCAGTTTATCGGCCAGAGATAACACTGAAGCTTTCTTT.

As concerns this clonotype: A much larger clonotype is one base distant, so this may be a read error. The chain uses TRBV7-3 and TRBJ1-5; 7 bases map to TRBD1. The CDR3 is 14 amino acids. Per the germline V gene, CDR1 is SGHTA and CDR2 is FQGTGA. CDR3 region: CASSVTGEGGPQHF. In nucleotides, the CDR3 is TGTGCCAGCAGCGTAACAGGGGAGGGTGGGCCCCAGCATTTT.

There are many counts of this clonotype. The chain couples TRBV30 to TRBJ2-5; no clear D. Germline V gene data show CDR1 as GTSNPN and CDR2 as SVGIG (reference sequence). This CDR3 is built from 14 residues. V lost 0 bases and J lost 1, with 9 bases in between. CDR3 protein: CAWSVTFPQETQYF. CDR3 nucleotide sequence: TGTGCCTGGAGTGTAACGTTCCCCCAAGAGACCCAGTACTTC.